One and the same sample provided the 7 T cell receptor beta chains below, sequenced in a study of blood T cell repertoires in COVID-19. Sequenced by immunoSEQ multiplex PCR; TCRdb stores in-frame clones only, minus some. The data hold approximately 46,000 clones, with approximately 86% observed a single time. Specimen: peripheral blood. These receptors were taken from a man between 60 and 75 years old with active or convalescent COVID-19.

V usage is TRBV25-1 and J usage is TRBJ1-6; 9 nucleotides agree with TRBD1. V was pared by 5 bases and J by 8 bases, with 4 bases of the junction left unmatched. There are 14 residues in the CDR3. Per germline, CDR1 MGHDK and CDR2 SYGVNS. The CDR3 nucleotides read TGTGCCAGCAGTACGACAGGGGGTGATTCACCCCTCCACTTT. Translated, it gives CASSTTGGDSPLHF. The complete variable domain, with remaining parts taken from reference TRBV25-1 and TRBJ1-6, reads EADIYQTPRYLVIGTGKKITLECSQTMGHDKMYWYQQDPGMELHLIHYSYGVNSTEKGDLSSESTVSRIRTEHFPLTLESARPSHTSQYLCASSTTGGDSPLHFGNGTRLTVT.

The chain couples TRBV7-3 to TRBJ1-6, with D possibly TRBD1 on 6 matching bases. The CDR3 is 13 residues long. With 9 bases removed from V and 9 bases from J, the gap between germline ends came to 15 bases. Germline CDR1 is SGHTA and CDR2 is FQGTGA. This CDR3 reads CASSEGHPSPLHF. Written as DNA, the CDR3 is TGTGCCAGTTCAGAGGGACATCCTTCACCCCTCCACTTT.

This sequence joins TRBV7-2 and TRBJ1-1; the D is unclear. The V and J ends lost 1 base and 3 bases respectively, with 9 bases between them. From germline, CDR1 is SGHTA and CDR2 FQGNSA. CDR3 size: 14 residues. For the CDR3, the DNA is TGTGCCAGCAGCTTAGATCTCAGTTACACTGAAGCTTTCTTT. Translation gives CASSLDLSYTEAFF.

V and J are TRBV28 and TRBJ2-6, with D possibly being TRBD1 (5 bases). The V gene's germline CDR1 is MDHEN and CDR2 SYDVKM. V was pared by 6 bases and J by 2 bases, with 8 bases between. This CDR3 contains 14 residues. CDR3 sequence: CASRGVTGANVLTF. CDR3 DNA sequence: TGTGCCAGCAGAGGGGTTACTGGGGCCAACGTCCTGACTTTC.

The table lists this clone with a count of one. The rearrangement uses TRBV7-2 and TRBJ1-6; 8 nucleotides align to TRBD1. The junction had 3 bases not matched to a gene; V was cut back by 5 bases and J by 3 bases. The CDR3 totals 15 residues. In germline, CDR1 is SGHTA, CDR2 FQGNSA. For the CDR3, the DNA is TGTGCCAGCAGCGGAGGGACAGGCTATAATTCACCCCTCCACTTT. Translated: CASSGGTGYNSPLHF.

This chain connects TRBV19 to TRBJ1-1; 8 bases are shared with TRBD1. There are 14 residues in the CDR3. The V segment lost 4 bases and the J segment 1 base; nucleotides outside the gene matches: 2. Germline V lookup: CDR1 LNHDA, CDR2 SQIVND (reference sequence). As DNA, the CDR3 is TGTGCCAGTAGTACGGACAGGGAGAACACTGAAGCTTTCTTT. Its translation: CASSTDRENTEAFF.

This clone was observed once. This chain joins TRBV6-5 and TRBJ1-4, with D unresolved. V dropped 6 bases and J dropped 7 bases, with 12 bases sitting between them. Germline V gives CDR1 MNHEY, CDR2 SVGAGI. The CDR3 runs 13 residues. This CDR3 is CASSHQGSEKLFF. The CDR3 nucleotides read TGTGCCAGCAGCCACCAAGGGAGTGAAAAACTGTTTTTT.